The 23 T cell receptor beta chains reported below all come from one sample, sequenced in a study of cytomegalovirus exposure and HLA in healthy donors. The primer mix had 60 Vbeta and 13 Jbeta primers. This table comes from immunoSEQ multiplex PCR, and its TCRdb copy is limited to in-frame clones, with some not included. The sample consists of fewer than 200,000 clones, roughly four fifths of them appearing once. The source material was PBMCs. Receptors were obtained from a woman between 45 and 60 years old in good health and CMV-seronegative.

The chain joins TRBV9 to TRBJ2-1; 9 nucleotides line up with TRBD1. J was trimmed by 4 bases and V by 4 bases; bases with no gene match: 6. The germline V gene encodes CDR1 SGDLS and CDR2 YYNGEE. The CDR3 is made up of 15 amino acids. The CDR3: CASSISGQGYNEQFF. CDR3 sequence (DNA): TGTGCCAGCAGCATTTCGGGACAGGGTTACAATGAGCAGTTCTTC.

The chain recombines TRBV19 with TRBJ1-1, with no clear D. The CDR3 consists of 15 residues. Deletions cut 4 bases from V and 5 bases from J, with 17 bases between. CDR1 and CDR2 from the germline V gene are LNHDA and SQIVND (reference sequence). The CDR3 protein is CASSRTGILGTEAFF. For the CDR3, the DNA is TGTGCCAGTAGTAGGACCGGGATCCTAGGGACTGAAGCTTTCTTT.

This chain joins TRBV7-2 and TRBJ2-1; TRBD2 agrees at 8 bases. Trimming took 4 bases from V and 0 from J; bases not matched to a gene: 8. Germline V gene sequence: CDR1 SGHTA, CDR2 FQGNSA. This CDR3 contains 17 residues. The CDR3 loop reads CASSSALAASSYNEQFF. Written as DNA, the CDR3 is TGTGCCAGCAGCTCCGCACTAGCGGCGAGCTCCTACAATGAGCAGTTCTTC.

This sequence joins TRBV21-1 and TRBJ2-7; the table's D call, TRBD2, has no DNA check behind it. TRBV21-1 is given as a pseudogene. The CDR3 sequence is 12 residues long. The CDR3 region has the DNA TGTGCCAGTGCTAGCGGGAGTAACGAGCAGTACTTC. Translating it yields CASASGSNEQYF.

The J gene is TRBJ2-2, the V gene TRBV5-4; 8 nucleotides agree with TRBD2. J was trimmed by 5 bases and V by 4 bases; bases with no gene match: 13. The germline V gene encodes CDR1 SGHNT and CDR2 YYREEE (reference sequence). The CDR3 contains 17 residues. CDR3 in DNA: TGTGCCAGCAGCCCGGGGACTAGAGGGGGGAAAACCGGGGAGCTGTTTTTT. This translates into CASSPGTRGGKTGELFF. Based on the CDR3 plus reference TRBV5-4 and TRBJ2-2, the full variable domain is ETGVTQSPTHLIKTRGQQVTLRCSSQSGHNTVSWYQQALGQGPQFIFQYYREEENGRGNFPPRFSGLQFPNYSSELNVNALELDDSALYLCASSPGTRGGKTGELFFGEGSRLTVL.

J is TRBJ2-5 and V is TRBV6-1, with D possibly TRBD1 on 6 matching bases. In germline, CDR1 is MNHNS, CDR2 SASEGT. The CDR3 spans 15 residues. Trimming took off 6 bases at V and 0 bases at J, with 14 bases between the two ends. The CDR3 here is CASSQGPLDQETQYF. The CDR3 DNA follows: TGTGCCAGCAGCCAGGGGCCGCTAGACCAAGAGACCCAGTACTTC.

This chain joins TRBV5-6 and TRBJ1-2, with 7 positions matching TRBD1. Per germline, CDR1 SGHDT and CDR2 YYEEEE. The CDR3 runs to 14 residues. Losses at the gene ends were 0 bases for V and 4 bases for J; bases not matched to a gene: 3. This chain's CDR3 is CASSLGDSIYGYTF. In nucleotides, the CDR3 is TGTGCCAGCAGCTTGGGGGACAGCATCTATGGCTACACCTTC.

This clone was observed once. This chain uses TRBV27 with TRBJ2-7, with D maybe TRBD2 (6 bases). V was trimmed by 1 base and J by 4 bases, leaving 17 bases between them. This CDR3 region has 16 residues. Germline V gene lookup returns CDR1 MNHEY and CDR2 SMNVEV (reference sequence). The CDR3 here is CASSLFPGTPSYEQYF. CDR3 sequence (DNA): TGTGCCAGCAGTTTATTCCCCGGGACTCCCAGTTACGAGCAGTACTTC.

This chain links TRBV28 with TRBJ2-3, with D uncertain. Trimming took 5 bases from V and 6 from J, leaving 15 bases between them. This CDR3 has 14 residues. Germline V CDR1 and CDR2: MDHEN, SYDVKM. DNA for the CDR3: TGTGCCAGCAGTCCACTAAACTGGCCCGATACGCAGTATTTT. Translation: CASSPLNWPDTQYF.

The table lists this clone with a count of one. The chain recombines TRBV27 with TRBJ2-3; no clear D. This CDR3 is built from 12 residues. V dropped 5 bases and J dropped 3 bases, with 6 bases sitting between them. Germline V gene data show CDR1 as MNHEY and CDR2 as SMNVEV (reference sequence). The CDR3 DNA follows: TGTGCCAGCAGTGCCGCGACAGATACGCAGTATTTT. Translation gives CASSAATDTQYF.

This clone appeared a single time. The rearrangement joins TRBV12-5 to TRBJ2-7; 9 nucleotides align to TRBD2. Germline CDR1 LGHNT, CDR2 FRNRAP. The CDR3 runs to 13 residues. The ends lost 5 bases at V and 5 bases at J; junction bases unmatched: 4. The CDR3 loop reads CASGQSGGNEQYF. The CDR3, as DNA: TGTGCTAGTGGTCAAAGCGGGGGGAACGAGCAGTACTTC.

V usage is TRBV29-1 and J usage is TRBJ2-5, with D possibly matching TRBD1 (6 bases). The germline CDR1 and CDR2 sequences are SQVTM and ANQGSEA. The CDR3 is 12 amino acids. V was pared by 7 bases and J by 5 bases, with 14 bases between. The CDR3: CSDSTGLETQYF. CDR3 nucleotide sequence: TGCAGCGACTCAACAGGGCTGGAGACCCAGTACTTC. Full variable domain (missing parts from reference TRBV29-1 and TRBJ2-5): SAVISQKPSRDICQRGTSLTIQCQVDSQVTMMFWYRQQPGQSLTLIATANQGSEATYESGFVIDKFPISRPNLTFSTLTVSNMSPEDSSIYLCSDSTGLETQYFGPGTRLLVL.

The V and J genes are TRBV9 and TRBJ1-2; D call uncertain. Trimming took 3 bases from V and 0 from J, leaving 15 bases between them. CDR3 length: 16 amino acids. Germline V gene sequence: CDR1 SGDLS, CDR2 YYNGEE. Here the CDR3 reads CASSAARGWTNYGYTF. In nucleotides, the CDR3 is TGTGCCAGCAGCGCCGCCAGAGGGTGGACTAACTATGGCTACACCTTC.

This clone has a single count. V and J are TRBV13 and TRBJ2-3, with TRBD2 matching over 8 bases. The CDR3 extends over 17 amino acids. The V and J ends lost 4 bases and 5 bases, in that order; junction bases with no gene match: 14. The V gene's germline CDR1 is PRHDT and CDR2 FYEKMQ (reference sequence). The CDR3 loop is CASSWYERGKPRDTQYF. CDR3 in DNA: TGTGCCAGCAGCTGGTATGAGCGGGGGAAACCCCGAGATACGCAGTATTTT. Complete variable domain (other parts from reference TRBV13 and TRBJ2-3): AAGVIQSPRHLIKEKRETATLKCYPIPRHDTVYWYQQGPGQDPQFLISFYEKMQSDKGSIPDRFSAQQFSDYHSELNMSSLELGDSALYFCASSWYERGKPRDTQYFGPGTRLTVL.

CDR3 sequence (DNA): TGTGCCAGCAGCGACGGACTAGCGCAGAAGCAGTTCTTC. Encoded protein: CASSDGLAQKQFF. This chain connects TRBV7-2 to TRBJ2-1, with 9 bases identical to TRBD2. This CDR3 region has 13 residues. V lost 5 bases and J lost 11; bases outside the gene matches: 7. Germline V gene lookup returns CDR1 SGHTA and CDR2 FQGNSA. The whole variable domain, remainder taken from reference TRBV7-2 and TRBJ2-1, is GAGVSQSPSNKVTEKGKDVELRCDPISGHTALYWYRQSLGQGLEFLIYFQGNSAPDKSGLPSDRFSAERTGGSVSTLTIQRTQQEDSAVYLCASSDGLAQKQFFGPGTRLTVL.

Details on this clone: A read error may account for a junction end that differs from germline. The chain's CDR3 is CASSLDREGEKLFF. The CDR3 DNA sequence: TGCGCCAGCAGTTTGGACAGGGAGGGGGAAAAACTGTTTTTT. The V and J genes are TRBV5-1 and TRBJ1-4, with 8 bases lining up with TRBD1. The CDR3 is 14 residues long. CDR1 and CDR2 from the germline V gene are SGHRS and YFSETQ.

This chain joins TRBV7-9 and TRBJ2-7; 7 nucleotides agree with TRBD1. The length of the CDR3 is 14 residues. Per germline, CDR1 SEHNR and CDR2 FQNEAQ (reference sequence). V lost 5 bases, J lost 2 bases, and 6 bases stayed unmatched. CDR3 sequence reads: CASSLGTETYEQYF. The CDR3, as DNA: TGTGCCAGCAGCCTCGGGACAGAGACCTACGAGCAGTACTTC. Using reference TRBV7-9 and TRBJ2-7 for the parts outside the CDR3, the full variable domain is DTGVSQNPRHKITKRGQNVTFRCDPISEHNRLYWYRQTLGQGPEFLTYFQNEAQLEKSRLLSDRFSAERPKGSFSTLEIQRTEQGDSAMYLCASSLGTETYEQYFGPGTRLTVT.

The rearrangement uses TRBV19 and TRBJ1-5; D remains unclear. Between the trimmed V and J ends, which lost 4 bases and 6 bases, there was a span of 16 bases. The CDR3 sequence is 15 residues long. Germline CDR1 LNHDA, CDR2 SQIVND (reference sequence). The CDR3 DNA reads as TGTGCCAGTAGTAAGTTAAGCCTGGTTTTTCAGCCCCAGCATTTT. It yields the protein CASSKLSLVFQPQHF.

The J gene is TRBJ1-5, the V gene TRBV28; perhaps TRBD1 as D (5 bases). V lost 5 bases to trimming and J lost 2 bases, with 13 bases between them. This CDR3 region has 15 residues. Germline V gene data show CDR1 as MDHEN and CDR2 as SYDVKM. The CDR3 DNA follows: TGTGCCAGCAGTACCCCCAGGGAGGGCAATCAGCCCCAGCATTTT. Translating it yields CASSTPREGNQPQHF.

This clone was counted between two and nine times. The J gene is TRBJ1-4, the V gene TRBV6-6; D unresolved. This CDR3 comprises 13 residues. Germline V gives CDR1 MNHNY, CDR2 SVGAGI (reference sequence). The V end lost 7 bases, the J end lost 6 bases, and 12 bases lay between the germline ends. The CDR3 here is CASTNQEDEKLFF. The DNA for the CDR3 is TGTGCCAGCACCAATCAAGAGGATGAAAAACTGTTTTTT.

This clone turned up a few times. The chain combines TRBV6-6 with TRBJ2-7; 10 bases map to TRBD1. J was trimmed by 5 bases and V by 6 bases; bases with no gene match: 7. The CDR3 sequence is 14 residues long. CDR1 and CDR2 (germline): MNHNY, SVGAGI (reference sequence). In DNA, the CDR3 is TGTGCCAGCAGCCCCGGGACAGGGGCCCACGAGCAGTACTTC. Its translation: CASSPGTGAHEQYF.

Of note for this clone: One end of the junction does not line up with germline, which may come from a read error. The chain recombines TRBV5-1 with TRBJ2-6, with D possibly TRBD1 on 5 matching bases. The CDR3 is 14 amino acids. Germline V gives CDR1 SGHRS, CDR2 YFSETQ. The CDR3 DNA sequence: TGCGCCAGCAGCTTGAGTGCTGGGGCCAACGGCCTGACTTTC. This gives the protein CASSLSAGANGLTF.

V and J are TRBV2 and TRBJ2-1; TRBD2 matches at 13 bases. V was clipped by 5 bases and J by 9 bases; unmatched bases: 10. Germline V gives CDR1 SNHLY, CDR2 FYNNEI. The CDR3 sequence is 16 residues long. CDR3 sequence (DNA): TGTGCCAGCAGTACCGGACTAGCGGGAGCCGGGGGTGAGCAGTTCTTC. It yields the protein CASSTGLAGAGGEQFF.